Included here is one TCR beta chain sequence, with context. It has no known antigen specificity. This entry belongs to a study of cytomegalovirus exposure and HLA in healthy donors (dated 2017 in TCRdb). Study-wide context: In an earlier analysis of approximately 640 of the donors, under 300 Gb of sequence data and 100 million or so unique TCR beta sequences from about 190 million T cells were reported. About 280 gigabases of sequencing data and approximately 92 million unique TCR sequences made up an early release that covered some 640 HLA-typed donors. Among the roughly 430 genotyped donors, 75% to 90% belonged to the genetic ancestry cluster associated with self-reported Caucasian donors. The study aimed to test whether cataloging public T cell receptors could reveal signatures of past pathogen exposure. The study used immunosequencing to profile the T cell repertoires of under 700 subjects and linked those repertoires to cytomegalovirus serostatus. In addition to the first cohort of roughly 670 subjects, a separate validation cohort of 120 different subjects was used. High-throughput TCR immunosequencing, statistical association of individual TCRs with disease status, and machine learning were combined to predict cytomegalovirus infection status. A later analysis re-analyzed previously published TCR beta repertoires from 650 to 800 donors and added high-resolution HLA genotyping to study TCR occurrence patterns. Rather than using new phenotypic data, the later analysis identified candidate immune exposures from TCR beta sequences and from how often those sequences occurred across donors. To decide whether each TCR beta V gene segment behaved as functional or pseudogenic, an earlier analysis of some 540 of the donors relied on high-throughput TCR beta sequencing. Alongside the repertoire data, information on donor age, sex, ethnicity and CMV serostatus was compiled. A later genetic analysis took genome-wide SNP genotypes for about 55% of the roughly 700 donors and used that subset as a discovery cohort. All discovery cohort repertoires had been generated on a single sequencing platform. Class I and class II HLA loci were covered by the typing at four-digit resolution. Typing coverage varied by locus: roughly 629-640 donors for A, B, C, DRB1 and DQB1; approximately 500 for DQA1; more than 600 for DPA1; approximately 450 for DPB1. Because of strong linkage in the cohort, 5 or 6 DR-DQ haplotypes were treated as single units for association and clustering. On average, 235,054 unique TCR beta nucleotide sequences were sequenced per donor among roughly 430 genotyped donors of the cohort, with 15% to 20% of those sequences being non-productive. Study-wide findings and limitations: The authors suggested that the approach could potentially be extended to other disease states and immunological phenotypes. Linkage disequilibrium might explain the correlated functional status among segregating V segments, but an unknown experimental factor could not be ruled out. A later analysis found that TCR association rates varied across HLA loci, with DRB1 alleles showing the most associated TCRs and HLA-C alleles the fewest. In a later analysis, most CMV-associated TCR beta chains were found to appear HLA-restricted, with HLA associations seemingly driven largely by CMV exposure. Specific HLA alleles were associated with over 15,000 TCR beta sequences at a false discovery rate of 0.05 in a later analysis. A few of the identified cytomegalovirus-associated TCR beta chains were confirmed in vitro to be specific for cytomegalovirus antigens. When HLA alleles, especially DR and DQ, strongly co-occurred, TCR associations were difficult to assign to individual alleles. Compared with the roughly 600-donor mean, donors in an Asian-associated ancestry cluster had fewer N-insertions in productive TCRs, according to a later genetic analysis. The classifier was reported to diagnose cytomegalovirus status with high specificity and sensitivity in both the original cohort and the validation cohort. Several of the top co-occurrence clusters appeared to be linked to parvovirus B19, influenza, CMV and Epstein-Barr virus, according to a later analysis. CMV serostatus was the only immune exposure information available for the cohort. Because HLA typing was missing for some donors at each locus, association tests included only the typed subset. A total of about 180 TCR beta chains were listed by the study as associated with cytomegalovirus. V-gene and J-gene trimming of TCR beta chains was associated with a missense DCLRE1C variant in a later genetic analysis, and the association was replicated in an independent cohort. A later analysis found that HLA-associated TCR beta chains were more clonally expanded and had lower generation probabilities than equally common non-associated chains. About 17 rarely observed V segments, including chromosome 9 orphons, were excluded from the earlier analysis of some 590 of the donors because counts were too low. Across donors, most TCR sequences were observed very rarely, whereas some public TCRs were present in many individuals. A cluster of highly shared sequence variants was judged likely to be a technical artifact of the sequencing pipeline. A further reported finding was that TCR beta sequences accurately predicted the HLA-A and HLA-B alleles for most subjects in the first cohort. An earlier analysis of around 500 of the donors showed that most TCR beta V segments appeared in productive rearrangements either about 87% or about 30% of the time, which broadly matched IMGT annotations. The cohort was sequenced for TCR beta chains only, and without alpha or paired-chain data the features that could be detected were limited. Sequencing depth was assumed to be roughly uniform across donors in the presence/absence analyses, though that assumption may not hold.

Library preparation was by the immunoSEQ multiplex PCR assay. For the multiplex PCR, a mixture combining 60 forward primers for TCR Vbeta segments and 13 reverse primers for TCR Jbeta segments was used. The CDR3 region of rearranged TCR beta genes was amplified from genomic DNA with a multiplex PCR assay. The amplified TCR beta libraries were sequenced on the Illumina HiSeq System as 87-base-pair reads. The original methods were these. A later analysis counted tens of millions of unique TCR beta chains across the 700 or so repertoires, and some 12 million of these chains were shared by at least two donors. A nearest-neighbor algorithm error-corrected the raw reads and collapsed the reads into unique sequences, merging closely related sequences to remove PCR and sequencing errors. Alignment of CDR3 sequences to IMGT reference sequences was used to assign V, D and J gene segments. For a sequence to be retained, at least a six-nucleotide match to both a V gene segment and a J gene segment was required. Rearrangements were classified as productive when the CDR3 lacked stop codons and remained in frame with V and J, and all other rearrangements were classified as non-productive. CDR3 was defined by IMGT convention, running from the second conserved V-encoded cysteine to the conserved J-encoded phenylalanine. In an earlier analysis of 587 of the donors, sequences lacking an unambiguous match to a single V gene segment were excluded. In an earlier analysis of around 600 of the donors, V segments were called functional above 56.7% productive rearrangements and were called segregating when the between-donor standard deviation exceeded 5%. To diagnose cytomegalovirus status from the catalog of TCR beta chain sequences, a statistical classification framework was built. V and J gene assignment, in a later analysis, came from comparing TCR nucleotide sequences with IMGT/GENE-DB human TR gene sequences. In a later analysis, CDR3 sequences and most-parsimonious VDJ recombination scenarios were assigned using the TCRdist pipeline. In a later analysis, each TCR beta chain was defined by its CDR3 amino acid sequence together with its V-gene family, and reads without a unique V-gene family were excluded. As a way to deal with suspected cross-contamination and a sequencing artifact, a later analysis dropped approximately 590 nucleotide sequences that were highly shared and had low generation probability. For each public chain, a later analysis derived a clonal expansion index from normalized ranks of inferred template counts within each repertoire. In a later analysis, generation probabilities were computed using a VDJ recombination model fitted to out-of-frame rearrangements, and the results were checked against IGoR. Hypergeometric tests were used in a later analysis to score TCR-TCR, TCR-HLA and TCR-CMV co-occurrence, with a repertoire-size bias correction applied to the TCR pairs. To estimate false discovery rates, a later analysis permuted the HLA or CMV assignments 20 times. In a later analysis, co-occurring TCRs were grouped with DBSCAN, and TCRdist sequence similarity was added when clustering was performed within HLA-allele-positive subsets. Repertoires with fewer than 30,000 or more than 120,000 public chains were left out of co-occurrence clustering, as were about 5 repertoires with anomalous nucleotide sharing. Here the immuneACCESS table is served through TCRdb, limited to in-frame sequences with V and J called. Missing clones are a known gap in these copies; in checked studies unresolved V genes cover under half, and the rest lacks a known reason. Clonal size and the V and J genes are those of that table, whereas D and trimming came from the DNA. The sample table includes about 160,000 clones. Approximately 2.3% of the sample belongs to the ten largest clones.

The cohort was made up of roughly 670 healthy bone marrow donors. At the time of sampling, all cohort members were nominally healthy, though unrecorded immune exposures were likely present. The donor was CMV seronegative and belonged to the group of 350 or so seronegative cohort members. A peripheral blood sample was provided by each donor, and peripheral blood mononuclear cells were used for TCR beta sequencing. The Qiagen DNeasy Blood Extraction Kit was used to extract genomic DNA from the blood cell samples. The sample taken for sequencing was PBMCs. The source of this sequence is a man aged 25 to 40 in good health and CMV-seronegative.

The DNA reads TGTGCCAGTAGTATTAGACATTATAGCAATCAGCCCCAGCATTTT. This sequence encodes CASSIRHYSNQPQHF. The rearrangement joined TRBV19 to TRBJ1-5; the D gene is unclear. V loses 3 bases of germline sequence and J loses 0 bases, and the interval between the two ends is 9 bases. From the germline V gene (reference sequence), CDR1 is LNHDA and CDR2 is SQIVND. The CDR3 contains 15 residues, cysteine and phenylalanine counted. CDR3 DNA is the only sequence kept; it has 45 bases, read in frame from the first base.